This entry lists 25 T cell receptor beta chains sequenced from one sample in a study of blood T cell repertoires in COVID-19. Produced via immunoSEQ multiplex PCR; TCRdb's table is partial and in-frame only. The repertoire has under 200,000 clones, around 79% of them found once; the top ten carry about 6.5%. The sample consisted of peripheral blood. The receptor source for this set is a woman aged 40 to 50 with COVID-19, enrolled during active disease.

CDR3 in DNA: TGTGCCAGCAGCCTAGGACTAGCGGGAGGTCTAGAGACCCAGTACTTC. Its translation is CASSLGLAGGLETQYF. The chain employs TRBV7-7 and TRBJ2-5, with 14 bases that match TRBD2. Germline CDR1 is SSHAT and CDR2 is FNYEAQ (reference sequence). The CDR3 covers 16 residues. Germline trimming cut 5 bases from V and 4 bases from J; bases unmatched to any gene: 6.

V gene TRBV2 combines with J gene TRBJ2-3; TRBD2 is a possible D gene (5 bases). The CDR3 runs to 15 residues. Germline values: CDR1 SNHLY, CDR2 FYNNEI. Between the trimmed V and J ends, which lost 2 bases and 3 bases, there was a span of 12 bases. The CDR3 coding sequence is TGTGCCAGCAGTGAAAGGTTAAGAGGGACAGATACGCAGTATTTT. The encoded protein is CASSERLRGTDTQYF.

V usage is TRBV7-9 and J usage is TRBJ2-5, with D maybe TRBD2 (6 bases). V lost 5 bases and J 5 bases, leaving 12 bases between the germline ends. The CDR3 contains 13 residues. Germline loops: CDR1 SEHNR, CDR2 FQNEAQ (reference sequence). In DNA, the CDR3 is TGTGCCAGCAGCCCACAACGGGAGGAGACCCAGTACTTC. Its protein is CASSPQREETQYF.

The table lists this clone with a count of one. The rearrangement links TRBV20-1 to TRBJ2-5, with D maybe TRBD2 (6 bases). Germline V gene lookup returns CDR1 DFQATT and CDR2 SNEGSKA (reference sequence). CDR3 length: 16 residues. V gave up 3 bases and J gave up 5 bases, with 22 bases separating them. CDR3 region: CSASRDFQNLRETQYF. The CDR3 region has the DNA TGCAGTGCTAGTCGGGACTTTCAAAACCTCCGGGAGACCCAGTACTTC.

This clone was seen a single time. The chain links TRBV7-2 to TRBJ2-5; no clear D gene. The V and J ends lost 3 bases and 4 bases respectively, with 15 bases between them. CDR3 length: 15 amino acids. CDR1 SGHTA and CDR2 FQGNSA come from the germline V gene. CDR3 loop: CASSFPRTQGETQYF. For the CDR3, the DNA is TGTGCCAGCAGCTTCCCTAGAACTCAAGGAGAGACCCAGTACTTC. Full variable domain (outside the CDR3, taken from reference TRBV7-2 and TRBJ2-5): GAGVSQSPSNKVTEKGKDVELRCDPISGHTALYWYRQSLGQGLEFLIYFQGNSAPDKSGLPSDRFSAERTGGSVSTLTIQRTQQEDSAVYLCASSFPRTQGETQYFGPGTRLLVL.

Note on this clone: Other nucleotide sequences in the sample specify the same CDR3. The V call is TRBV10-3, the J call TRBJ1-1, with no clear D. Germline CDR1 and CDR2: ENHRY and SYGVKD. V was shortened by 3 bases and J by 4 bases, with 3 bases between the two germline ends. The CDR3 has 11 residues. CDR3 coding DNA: TGTGCCATCAGTGATAGCACTGAAGCTTTCTTT. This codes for CAISDSTEAFF.

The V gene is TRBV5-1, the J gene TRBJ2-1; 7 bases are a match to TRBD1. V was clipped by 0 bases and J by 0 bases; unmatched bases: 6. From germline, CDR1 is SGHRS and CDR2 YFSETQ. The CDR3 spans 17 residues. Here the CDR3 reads CASSLGPGQSSYNEQFF. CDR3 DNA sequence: TGCGCCAGCAGCTTGGGTCCGGGACAGAGCTCCTACAATGAGCAGTTCTTC.

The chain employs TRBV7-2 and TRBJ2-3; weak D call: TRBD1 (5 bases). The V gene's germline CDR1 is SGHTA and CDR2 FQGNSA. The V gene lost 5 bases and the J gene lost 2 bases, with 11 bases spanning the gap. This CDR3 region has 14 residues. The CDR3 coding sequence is TGTGCCAGCAGCGCCGGTGGGGCCACAGATACGCAGTATTTT. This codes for CASSAGGATDTQYF.

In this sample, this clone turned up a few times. This CDR3 is CASRRGLNTGELFF. In nucleotides, the CDR3 is TGCGCCAGCAGAAGGGGTTTGAACACCGGGGAGCTGTTTTTT. The genes are TRBV10-2 and TRBJ2-2, with D perhaps TRBD1 (5 bases). The V gene lost 6 bases and the J gene lost 1 base, with 9 bases spanning the gap. CDR3 size: 14 residues. CDR1 is WSHSY and CDR2 is SAAADI in the germline V gene.

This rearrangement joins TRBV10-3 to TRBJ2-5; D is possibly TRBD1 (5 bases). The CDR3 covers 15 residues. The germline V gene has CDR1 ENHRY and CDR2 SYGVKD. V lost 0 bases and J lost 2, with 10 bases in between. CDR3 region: CAISESTQVQETQYF. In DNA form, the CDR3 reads TGTGCCATCAGTGAGTCGACACAGGTTCAAGAGACCCAGTACTTC.

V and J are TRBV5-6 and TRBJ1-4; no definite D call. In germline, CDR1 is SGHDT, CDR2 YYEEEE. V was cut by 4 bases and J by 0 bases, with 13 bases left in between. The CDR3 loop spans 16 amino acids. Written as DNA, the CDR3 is TGTGCCAGCAGCCTCATTTTCGGAGCAACTAATGAAAAACTGTTTTTT. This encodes CASSLIFGATNEKLFF.

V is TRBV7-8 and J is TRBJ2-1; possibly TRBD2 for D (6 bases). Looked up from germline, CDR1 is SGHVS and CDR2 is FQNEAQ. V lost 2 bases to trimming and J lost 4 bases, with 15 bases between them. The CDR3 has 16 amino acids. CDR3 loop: CASSLKRLAHYNEQFF. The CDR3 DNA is TGTGCCAGCAGCTTAAAGAGGCTAGCGCATTACAATGAGCAGTTCTTC.

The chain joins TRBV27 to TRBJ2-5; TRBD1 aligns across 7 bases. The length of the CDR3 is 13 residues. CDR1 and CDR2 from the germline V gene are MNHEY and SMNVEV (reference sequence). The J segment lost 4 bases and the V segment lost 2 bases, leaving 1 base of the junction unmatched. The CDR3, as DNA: TGTGCCAGCAGTTTAAACAGGGGAGAGACCCAGTACTTC. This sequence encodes CASSLNRGETQYF.

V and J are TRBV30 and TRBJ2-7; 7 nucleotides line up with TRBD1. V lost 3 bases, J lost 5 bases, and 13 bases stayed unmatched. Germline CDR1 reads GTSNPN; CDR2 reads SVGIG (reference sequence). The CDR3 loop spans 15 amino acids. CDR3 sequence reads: CAWRKGQGERDEQYF. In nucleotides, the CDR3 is TGTGCCTGGAGAAAGGGGCAGGGGGAAAGAGACGAGCAGTACTTC.

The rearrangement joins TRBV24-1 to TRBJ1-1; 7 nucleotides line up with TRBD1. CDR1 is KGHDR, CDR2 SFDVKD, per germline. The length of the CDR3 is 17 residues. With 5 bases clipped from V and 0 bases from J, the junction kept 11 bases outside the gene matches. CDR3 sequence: CATSAPGGTVMNTEAFF. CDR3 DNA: TGTGCCACCAGTGCCCCGGGCGGGACAGTTATGAACACTGAAGCTTTCTTT.

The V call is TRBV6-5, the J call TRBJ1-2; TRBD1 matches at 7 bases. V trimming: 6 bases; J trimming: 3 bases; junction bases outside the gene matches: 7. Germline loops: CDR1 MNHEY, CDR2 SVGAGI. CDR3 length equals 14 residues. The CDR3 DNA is TGTGCCAGCAGAAACCCGGGACAGTACTATGGCTACACCTTC. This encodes CASRNPGQYYGYTF.

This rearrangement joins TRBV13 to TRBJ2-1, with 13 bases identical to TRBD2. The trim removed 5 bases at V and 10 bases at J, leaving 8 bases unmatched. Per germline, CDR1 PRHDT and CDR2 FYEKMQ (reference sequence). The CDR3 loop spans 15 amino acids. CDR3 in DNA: TGTGCCAGCAGCGCGGGACTAGCGGGGCGAAGGGAGCAGTTCTTC. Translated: CASSAGLAGRREQFF. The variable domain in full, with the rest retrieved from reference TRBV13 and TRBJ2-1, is AAGVIQSPRHLIKEKRETATLKCYPIPRHDTVYWYQQGPGQDPQFLISFYEKMQSDKGSIPDRFSAQQFSDYHSELNMSSLELGDSALYFCASSAGLAGRREQFFGPGTRLTVL.

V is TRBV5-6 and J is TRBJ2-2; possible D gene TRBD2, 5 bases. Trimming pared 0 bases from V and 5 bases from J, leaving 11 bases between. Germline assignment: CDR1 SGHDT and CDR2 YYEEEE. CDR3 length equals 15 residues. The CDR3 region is CASSLAPRGTGELFF. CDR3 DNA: TGTGCCAGCAGCTTGGCCCCCCGGGGAACCGGGGAGCTGTTTTTT.

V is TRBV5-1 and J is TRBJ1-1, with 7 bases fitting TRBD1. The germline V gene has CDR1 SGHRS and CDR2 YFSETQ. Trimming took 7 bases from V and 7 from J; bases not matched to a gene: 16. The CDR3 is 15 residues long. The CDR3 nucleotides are TGCGCCAGCGGGACATTGGGACAGCCAGCCATTGAAGCTTTCTTT. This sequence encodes CASGTLGQPAIEAFF.

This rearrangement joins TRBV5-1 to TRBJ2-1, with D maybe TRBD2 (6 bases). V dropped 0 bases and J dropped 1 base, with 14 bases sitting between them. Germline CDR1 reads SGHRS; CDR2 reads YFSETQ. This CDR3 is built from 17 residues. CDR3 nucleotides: TGCGCCAGCAGCTTGGGCCCTGTCGGGACTTCCTACAATGAGCAGTTCTTC. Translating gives CASSLGPVGTSYNEQFF.

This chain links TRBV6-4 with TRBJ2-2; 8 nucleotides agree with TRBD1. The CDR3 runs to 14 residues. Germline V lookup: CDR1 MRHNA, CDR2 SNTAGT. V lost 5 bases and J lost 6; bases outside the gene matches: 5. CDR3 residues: CASSSDRAAGELFF. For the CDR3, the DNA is TGTGCCAGCAGTTCGGACAGGGCCGCCGGGGAGCTGTTTTTT.

The CDR3 loop is CASSQGAAGGQYGYTF. The CDR3 nucleotides are TGTGCCAGCAGCCAAGGGGCGGCAGGGGGACAGTATGGCTACACCTTC. The chain links TRBV3-1 (or the pseudogene TRBV3-2) to TRBJ1-2; 7 positions agree with TRBD1. The CDR3 extends over 16 amino acids. Germline loops: CDR1 LGHDT, CDR2 YNNKEL (reference sequence). With 1 base clipped from V and 5 bases from J, the junction kept 10 bases outside the gene matches.

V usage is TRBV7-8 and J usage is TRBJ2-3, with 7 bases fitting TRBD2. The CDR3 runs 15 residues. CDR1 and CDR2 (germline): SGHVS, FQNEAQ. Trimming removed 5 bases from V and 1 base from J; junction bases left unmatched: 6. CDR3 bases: TGTGCCAGCAGCCGTGCGGGAGCGGGCACAGATACGCAGTATTTT. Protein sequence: CASSRAGAGTDTQYF.

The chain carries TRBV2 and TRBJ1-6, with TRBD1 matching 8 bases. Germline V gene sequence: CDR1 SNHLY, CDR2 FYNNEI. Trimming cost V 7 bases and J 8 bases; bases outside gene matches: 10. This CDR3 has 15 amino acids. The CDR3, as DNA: TGTGCCAGCAAGCAAGGACAGGGTGCATATTCACCCCTCCACTTT. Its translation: CASKQGQGAYSPLHF.

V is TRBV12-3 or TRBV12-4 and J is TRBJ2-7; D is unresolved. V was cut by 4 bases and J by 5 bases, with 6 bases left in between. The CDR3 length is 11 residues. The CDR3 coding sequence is TGTGCCAGCAGTTCCCTAGACGAGCAGTACTTC. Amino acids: CASSSLDEQYF.